This T cell receptor (beta chain) derives from a study of blood T cells in healthy people across ages. Overall study findings and caveats: Researchers deemed the diversity estimates from one million T cells underestimates.

The CDR3 totals 13 residues. CDR1 is LGHNA, CDR2 YSLEER, per germline. V gave up 0 bases and J gave up 3 bases, with 3 bases separating them. The use of a sample-barcoded 5' primer and a J-beta primer mix characterized a second PCR of roughly 6 to 11 cycles. Using its own MiXCR run on the 5' RACE reads, TCRdb lists one record per CDR3 protein. The data hold about 1.8 million distinct CDR3 sequences, with roughly 50% observed a single time. Turning to this clonotype: The target antigen is unknown.

The specimen was blood. The sequence was obtained from a woman aged 40 to 55 in good health. The chain has TRBV4-3 and TRBJ1-5; D call uncertain. CDR3 bases: TGCGCCAGCAGCCAAGATCCCAATCAGCCCCAGCATTTT. As protein: CASSQDPNQPQHF.